This T cell receptor beta chain was captured by sequencing in a study of T cells in localized non-small cell lung cancer. Turning to this clone: Its antigen is not known.

The protocol was immunoSEQ multiplex PCR, while the TCRdb copy is restricted to in-frame clones and leaves out a portion. Counted here are tens of thousands of clones, roughly 87% occurring once; the ten biggest clones make up about 16%. Findings and caveats of the study: Higher blood T cell density went with longer overall survival. Clonality peaked in uninvolved adjacent lung rather than tumor. Adjacent lung was found to contain a median about 55 of the top 100 tumor clones. Sequencing was restricted to one tumor region; therefore, heterogeneity remains possible.

Losses at the gene ends were 0 bases for V and 4 bases for J; bases not matched to a gene: 4. The length of the CDR3 is 16 residues. Germline V lookup: CDR1 SGDLS, CDR2 YYNGEE. This chain joins TRBV9 and TRBJ1-2, with 12 bases aligning to TRBD1. This receptor was identified in a man aged 35-69 years with stage I squamous cell lung carcinoma. The sequencing here drew on peripheral blood, taken before any cancer treatment. CDR3 bases: TGTGCCAGCAGCGTAGGGGGACAGGGGGCGGCCTATGGCTACACCTTC. Amino acids: CASSVGGQGAAYGYTF.